This TCR beta chain was captured by sequencing in a study of T cell clonotyping in hematopoietic cell transplantation (dated by TCRdb to about 2021). Context from the whole study: The study collected 135 blood samples from some 35 consecutive transplant recipients and their related donors. Patients were recruited between September 2015 and January 2017 and followed until September 2020 or death.

The immunoSEQ assay, a bias-controlled multiplex PCR with V- and J-specific primers, was used to amplify TCR beta CDR3 regions from genomic DNA. In a second PCR step, a proprietary barcode and Illumina adapter sequences were attached to the CDR3 amplicons. CDR3 libraries were sequenced on an Illumina MiSeq instrument. In the source study's methods: Export and quality control were performed with immunoSEQ Analyzer 3.0, and downstream analyses were performed with R Bioconductor and Immunarch. Only productive rearrangements within the normalized downsampled data set were used in the calculation of repertoire metrics. Pathologically expanded clonotypes were defined as those larger than 5 templates in the normalized cohort. The Inverse Simpson Index was used to measure repertoire diversity. CMV-specificity analyses were carried out on the non-normalized data set to capture all clonotypes. TCRdb holds this immuneACCESS table with in-frame rearrangements only. Some clones are missing; in checked studies, unresolved V genes explain under half, and the rest has no known cause. The V and J calls and clone size are taken from that table; D and trimming were inferred from the DNA. The sample table shows 15,000 or so clones, and roughly 70% are seen once. More than 9% of the sample is held by the ten biggest clonotypes.

In regard to this clone: Its target antigen remains unknown. Base quality data are lacking; no much larger clone is found one base away.

Beyond this particular receptor, the publication reports: Recipient repertoires showed only a small fraction of overlap with donor repertoires, and over 97% appeared de novo at the given depth. A decrease in recipient TCR diversity was observed after transplant, and a progressive increase in pathologically expanded clonotypes was seen from day 30 to day 180. Inverse Simpson Index values from donors and from recipients before transplant predicted broader TCR repertoire diversity after transplant. Sample size was limited, and cells were not sorted, so CD4 and CD8 repertoire contributions could not be separated.

For TCR beta sequencing, blood samples came from the related transplant donors. Nuclei Lysis Solution was used to extract genomic DNA from fresh or cryopreserved unfractionated peripheral blood mononuclear cells. V and J are truncated by 1 base and 3 bases respectively, leaving an intervening sequence of 4 bases. Including the terminal cysteine and phenylalanine, the CDR3 comprises 12 residues. This entry keeps only the CDR3 DNA: 36 bases, framed from base 1. Per the germline V gene, SGHAT is the CDR1 and FQNNGV is the CDR2. The sequenced sample was peripheral blood mononuclear cells. The chain uses TRBV11-2 and TRBJ2-7; no confident D gene assignment can be made. This sequence was found in a woman aged 60 to 75 in good health. Some clones in this sample may be carry-over from other donors' samples. The DNA is TGTGCCAGCAGCTTAGTAGGCTACGAGCAGTACTTC. Translation gives CASSLVGYEQYF.